This TCR beta chain was documented in a study of radiation and T cells in renal cell carcinoma. Germline CDR1 SQVTM, CDR2 ANQGSEA. V shed 1 base and J shed 3 bases, with 9 bases lying between them. CDR3 length: 13 amino acids. This clone has a handful of counts. Time point meaning: baseline pretreatment blood. Treatment: 15 Gy SBRT to primary tumor, nephrectomy 4 weeks later. Repertoires were generated with immunoSEQ multiplex PCR, while TCRdb's copy carries only in-frame clones and drops some. This table holds approximately 100,000 clones, 75% to 90% found once. The chain uses TRBV29-1 and TRBJ2-5, with D hard to call. The specimen comprised blood, sampled from a patient whose treatment included radiotherapy and nephrectomy. This receptor was obtained from a man in his fifties with renal cell carcinoma. The CDR3 sequence is CSVEGNSEETQYF. The CDR3 bases are TGCAGCGTTGAAGGCAACAGCGAAGAGACCCAGTACTTC.